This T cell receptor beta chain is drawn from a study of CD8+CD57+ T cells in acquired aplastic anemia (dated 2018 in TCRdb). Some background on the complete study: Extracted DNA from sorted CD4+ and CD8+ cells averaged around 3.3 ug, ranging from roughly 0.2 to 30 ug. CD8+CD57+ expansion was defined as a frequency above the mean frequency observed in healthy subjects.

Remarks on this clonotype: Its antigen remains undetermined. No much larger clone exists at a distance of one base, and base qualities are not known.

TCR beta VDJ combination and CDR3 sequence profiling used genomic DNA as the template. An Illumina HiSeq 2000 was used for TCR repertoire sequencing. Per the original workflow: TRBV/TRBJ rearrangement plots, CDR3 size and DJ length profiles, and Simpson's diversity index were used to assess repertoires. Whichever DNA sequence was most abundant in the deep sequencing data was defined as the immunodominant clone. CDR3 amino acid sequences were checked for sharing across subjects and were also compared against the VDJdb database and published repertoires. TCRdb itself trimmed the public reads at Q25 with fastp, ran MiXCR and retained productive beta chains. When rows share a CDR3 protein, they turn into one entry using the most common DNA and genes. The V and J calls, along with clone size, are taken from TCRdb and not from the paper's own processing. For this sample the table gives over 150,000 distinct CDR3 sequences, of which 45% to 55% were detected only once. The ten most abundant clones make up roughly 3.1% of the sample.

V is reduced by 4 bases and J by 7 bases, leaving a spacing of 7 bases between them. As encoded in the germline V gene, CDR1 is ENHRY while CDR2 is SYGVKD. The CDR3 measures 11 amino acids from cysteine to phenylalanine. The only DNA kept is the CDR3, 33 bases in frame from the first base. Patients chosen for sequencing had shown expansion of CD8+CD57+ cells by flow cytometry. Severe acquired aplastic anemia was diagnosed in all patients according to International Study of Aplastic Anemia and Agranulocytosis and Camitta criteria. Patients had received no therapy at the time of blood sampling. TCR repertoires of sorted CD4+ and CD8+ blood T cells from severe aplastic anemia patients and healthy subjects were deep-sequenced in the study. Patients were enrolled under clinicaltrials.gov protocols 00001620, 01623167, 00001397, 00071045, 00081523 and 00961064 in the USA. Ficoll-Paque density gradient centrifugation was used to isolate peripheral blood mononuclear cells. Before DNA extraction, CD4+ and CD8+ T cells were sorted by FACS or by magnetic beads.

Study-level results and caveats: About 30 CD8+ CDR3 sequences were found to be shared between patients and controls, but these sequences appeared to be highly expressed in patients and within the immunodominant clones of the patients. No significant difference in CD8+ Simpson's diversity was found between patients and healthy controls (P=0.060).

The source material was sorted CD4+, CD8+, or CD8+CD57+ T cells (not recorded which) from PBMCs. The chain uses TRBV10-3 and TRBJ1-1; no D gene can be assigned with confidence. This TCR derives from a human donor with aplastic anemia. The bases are TGTGCCATCAGTGCGGGGAATGAAGCTTTCTTT. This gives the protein CAISAGNEAFF.